The rows below give T cell receptor beta chains drawn from one sample of a study of graft-versus-host responses after intestinal transplantation. Their antigen targets remain unknown. Clones were sequenced by immunoSEQ multiplex PCR, and TCRdb holds only the in-frame ones, with some missing. Among around 40,000 clones listed, 94% were seen once. This sample comprised unstimulated CD4+ T cells sorted from spleen or lymph node cells, obtained before transplant. The receptors shown here come from a human donor who was the organ donor for an intestinal transplant. Both conserved end residues are part of each CDR3. Fields, in order: clone size, V gene, J gene, D gene, CDR3 DNA, CDR3 protein. A D gene is named only where the DNA matches it firmly. Size tells how often a clone was seen (once, few, many) or the class of an expanded clone, and some rows leave it out.

clone size: NA; V gene: TRBV2; J gene: TRBJ2-1; D gene: TRBD1; CDR3 DNA: TGTGCCAGCAGTGACCGGGACAGGGGTCACAATGAGCAGTTCTTC; CDR3 protein: CASSDRDRGHNEQFF
clone size: NA; V gene: TRBV27; J gene: TRBJ1-1; D gene: NA; CDR3 DNA: TGTGCCAGCAGTTTACGGGGGGGCGCGGGAGCTTTCTTT; CDR3 protein: CASSLRGGAGAFF
clone size: once; V gene: TRBV6-6; J gene: TRBJ1-1; D gene: TRBD1; CDR3 DNA: TGTGCCAGCGGGATTACAGGGGGGAACACTGAAGCTTTCTTT; CDR3 protein: CASGITGGNTEAFF
clone size: NA; V gene: TRBV11-2; J gene: TRBJ2-7; D gene: NA; CDR3 DNA: TGTGCCAGCAGCTTAGACAGGATAATTTCCTACGAGCAGTACTTC; CDR3 protein: CASSLDRIISYEQYF
clone size: once; V gene: TRBV5-4; J gene: TRBJ1-1; D gene: NA; CDR3 DNA: TGTGCCAGCAGCTTGACCGGACTTGGGAACACTGAAGCTTTCTTT; CDR3 protein: CASSLTGLGNTEAFF
clone size: NA; V gene: TRBV6-6; J gene: TRBJ1-3; D gene: TRBD1; CDR3 DNA: TGTGCCAGCAGTACAGGGACAGGGCGAAACACCATATATTTT; CDR3 protein: CASSTGTGRNTIYF
clone size: NA; V gene: TRBV5-1; J gene: TRBJ2-5; D gene: TRBD1; CDR3 DNA: TGCGCCAGCAGCTTGGGACAGGGGGCTAGGGAGACCCAGTACTTC; CDR3 protein: CASSLGQGARETQYF
clone size: NA; V gene: TRBV7-2; J gene: TRBJ1-6; D gene: NA; CDR3 DNA: TGTGCCAGCAGCTTACCGTATAATTCACCCCTCCACTTT; CDR3 protein: CASSLPYNSPLHF
clone size: NA; V gene: TRBV19; J gene: TRBJ2-3; D gene: TRBD2; CDR3 DNA: TGTGCCAGTAGTCCCCTAGCGGGGGGGGGCACAGATACGCAGTATTTT; CDR3 protein: CASSPLAGGGTDTQYF
clone size: NA; V gene: TRBV6-5; J gene: TRBJ1-3; D gene: NA; CDR3 DNA: TGTGCCAGCAGTTACTCTTCCGGCTCTGGAAACACCATATATTTT; CDR3 protein: CASSYSSGSGNTIYF
clone size: NA; V gene: TRBV6-5; J gene: TRBJ2-7; D gene: TRBD2; CDR3 DNA: TGTGCCAGCAGTTACCGGGGACTAGTTTACGAGCAGTACTTC; CDR3 protein: CASSYRGLVYEQYF
clone size: once; V gene: TRBV30; J gene: TRBJ1-2; D gene: NA; CDR3 DNA: TGTGCCTGGGGGGTCCTAAATGGAAACTTGGGCTACACCTTC; CDR3 protein: CAWGVLNGNLGYTF
clone size: once; V gene: TRBV15; J gene: TRBJ1-2; D gene: NA; CDR3 DNA: TGTGCCACCAGCAGAGGGGGGGCAACCTATGGCTACACCTTC; CDR3 protein: CATSRGGATYGYTF
clone size: NA; V gene: TRBV6-5; J gene: TRBJ2-1; D gene: TRBD1; CDR3 DNA: TGTGCCAGCAGTTACAGCGAGGGGGCCAATGAGCAGTTCTTC; CDR3 protein: CASSYSEGANEQFF
clone size: NA; V gene: TRBV15; J gene: TRBJ1-5; D gene: TRBD1; CDR3 DNA: TGTGCCACCAGCAGAGCCTTTGGACGGGACAGTCTTAGCAATCAGCCCCAGCATTTT; CDR3 protein: CATSRAFGRDSLSNQPQHF
clone size: NA; V gene: TRBV2; J gene: TRBJ1-5; D gene: NA; CDR3 DNA: TGTGCCAGCAGTGAAGAGGAGGCCCAGCATTTT; CDR3 protein: CASSEEEAQHF
clone size: NA; V gene: TRBV4-2; J gene: TRBJ1-4; D gene: NA; CDR3 DNA: TGTGCCAGCAGCTACCGGTTGGGCGGTGAAAAACTGTTTTTT; CDR3 protein: CASSYRLGGEKLFF
clone size: NA; V gene: TRBV6-5; J gene: TRBJ1-4; D gene: TRBD1; CDR3 DNA: TGTGCCAGCAGTCAGGGGGCGCCTAATGAAAAACTGTTTTTT; CDR3 protein: CASSQGAPNEKLFF
clone size: NA; V gene: TRBV4-3; J gene: TRBJ1-2; D gene: NA; CDR3 DNA: TGCGCCAGCAGCCAAGATCTAGGGGGAGGGGGGTATGGCTACACCTTC; CDR3 protein: CASSQDLGGGGYGYTF
clone size: NA; V gene: TRBV6-5; J gene: TRBJ1-2; D gene: NA; CDR3 DNA: TGTGCCAGCAGTTACTCCCTAGGGGCAGTCCCACATGGCTACACCTTC; CDR3 protein: CASSYSLGAVPHGYTF
clone size: NA; V gene: TRBV6-1; J gene: TRBJ1-2; D gene: NA; CDR3 DNA: TGTGCCAGCAGTGAAGTCGGACAGTTCTGGTCTAACTATGGCTACACCTTC; CDR3 protein: CASSEVGQFWSNYGYTF
clone size: NA; V gene: TRBV5-1; J gene: TRBJ2-1; D gene: TRBD2; CDR3 DNA: TGCGCCAGCAGCACATTACTAGCGGGGGGGCCCAATGAGCAGTTCTTC; CDR3 protein: CASSTLLAGGPNEQFF
clone size: once; V gene: TRBV7-9; J gene: TRBJ1-2; D gene: TRBD1; CDR3 DNA: TGTGCCAGCAGCCGAAGACAGGGGGAGGAGGGCTACACCTTC; CDR3 protein: CASSRRQGEEGYTF
clone size: NA; V gene: TRBV18; J gene: TRBJ1-5; D gene: NA; CDR3 DNA: TGTGCCAGCTCGACGGACGGAGGAGGGAGTGGGCCCCAGCATTTT; CDR3 protein: CASSTDGGGSGPQHF
clone size: NA; V gene: TRBV11-2; J gene: TRBJ1-2; D gene: NA; CDR3 DNA: TGTGCCAGCACTACGCCGGGGCTAAAAATCTTTCTCTTC; CDR3 protein: CASTTPGLKIFLF
clone size: NA; V gene: TRBV19; J gene: TRBJ2-4; D gene: NA; CDR3 DNA: TGTGCCAGTAGTATAGATCAAGGGGTACGCCGGAGAAAAAACATTCAGTACTTC; CDR3 protein: CASSIDQGVRRRKNIQYF
clone size: NA; V gene: TRBV18; J gene: TRBJ1-5; D gene: NA; CDR3 DNA: TGTGCCAGCTCACCACGGACGGAGCCCCAGCATTTT; CDR3 protein: CASSPRTEPQHF